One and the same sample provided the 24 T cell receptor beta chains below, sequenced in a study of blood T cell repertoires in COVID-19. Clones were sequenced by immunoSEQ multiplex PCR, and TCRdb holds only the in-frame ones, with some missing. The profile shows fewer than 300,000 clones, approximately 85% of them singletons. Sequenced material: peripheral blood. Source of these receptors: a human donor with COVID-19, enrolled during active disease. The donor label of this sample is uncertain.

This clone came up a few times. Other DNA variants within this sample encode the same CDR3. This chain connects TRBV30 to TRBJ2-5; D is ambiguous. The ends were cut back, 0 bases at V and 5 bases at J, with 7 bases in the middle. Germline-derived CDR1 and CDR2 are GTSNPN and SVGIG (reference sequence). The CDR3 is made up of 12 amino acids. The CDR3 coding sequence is TGTGCCTGGAGTGTACTAAGGGAGACCCAGTACTTC. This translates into CAWSVLRETQYF.

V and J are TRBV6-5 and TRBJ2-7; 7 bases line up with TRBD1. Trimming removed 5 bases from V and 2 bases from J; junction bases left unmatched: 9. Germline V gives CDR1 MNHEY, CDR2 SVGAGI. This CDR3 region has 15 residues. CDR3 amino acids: CASSTQGQLTYEQYF. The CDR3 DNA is TGTGCCAGCAGTACCCAGGGACAGCTCACCTACGAGCAGTACTTC.

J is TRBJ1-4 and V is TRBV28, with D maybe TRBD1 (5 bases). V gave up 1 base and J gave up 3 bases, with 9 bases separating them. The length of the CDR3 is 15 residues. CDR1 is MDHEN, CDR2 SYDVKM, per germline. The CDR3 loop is CASSLFDRPNEKLFF. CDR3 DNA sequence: TGTGCCAGCAGTTTATTTGACAGACCTAATGAAAAACTGTTTTTT.

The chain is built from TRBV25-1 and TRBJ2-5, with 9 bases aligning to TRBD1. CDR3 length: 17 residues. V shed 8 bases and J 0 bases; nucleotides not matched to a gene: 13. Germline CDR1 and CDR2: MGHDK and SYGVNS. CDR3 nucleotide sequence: TGTGCCAGCCAACCGAATCCGGGACAGGGCTACCAAGAGACCCAGTACTTC. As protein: CASQPNPGQGYQETQYF.

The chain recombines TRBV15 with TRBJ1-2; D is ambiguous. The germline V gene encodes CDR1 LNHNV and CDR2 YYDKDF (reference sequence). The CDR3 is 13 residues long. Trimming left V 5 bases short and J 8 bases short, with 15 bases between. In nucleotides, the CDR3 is TGTGCCACCAGCCAAACCCGGGAGGGCGGCTACACCTTC. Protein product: CATSQTREGGYTF.

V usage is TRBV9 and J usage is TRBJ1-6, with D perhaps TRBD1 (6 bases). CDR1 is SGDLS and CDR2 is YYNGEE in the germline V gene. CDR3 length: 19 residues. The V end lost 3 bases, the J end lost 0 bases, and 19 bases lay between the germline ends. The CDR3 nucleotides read TGTGCCAGCAGCGCCGGGGGGGCGGGGCCAAGCTCCTATAATTCACCCCTCCACTTT. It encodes CASSAGGAGPSSYNSPLHF. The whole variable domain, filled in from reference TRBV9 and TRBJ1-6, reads DSGVTQTPKHLITATGQRVTLRCSPRSGDLSVYWYQQSLDQGLQFLIQYYNGEERAKGNILERFSAQQFPDLHSELNLSSLELGDSALYFCASSAGGAGPSSYNSPLHFGNGTRLTVT.

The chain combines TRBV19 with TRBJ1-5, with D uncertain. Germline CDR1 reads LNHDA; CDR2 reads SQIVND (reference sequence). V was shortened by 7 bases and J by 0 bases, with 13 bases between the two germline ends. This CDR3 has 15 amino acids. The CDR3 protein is CASKQGLTSNQPQHF. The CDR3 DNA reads TGTGCCAGTAAACAAGGACTCACTAGCAATCAGCCCCAGCATTTT.

The CDR3 DNA sequence: TGTGCCAGCAGTTTATGGAGGCCGACAGGGCTGAACACTGAAGCTTTCTTT. As protein: CASSLWRPTGLNTEAFF. The J gene is TRBJ1-1, the V gene TRBV28; the match to TRBD1 covers 7 bases. CDR3 length: 17 residues. J gave up 0 bases and V 0 bases, and 7 bases lay outside the gene matches. CDR1 is MDHEN and CDR2 is SYDVKM in the germline V gene.

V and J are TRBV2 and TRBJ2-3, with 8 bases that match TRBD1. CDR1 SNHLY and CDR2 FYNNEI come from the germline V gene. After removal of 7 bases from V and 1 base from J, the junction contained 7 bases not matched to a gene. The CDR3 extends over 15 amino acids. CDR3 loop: CASIPMGQGTDTQYF. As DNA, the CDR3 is TGTGCCAGCATCCCAATGGGACAGGGCACAGATACGCAGTATTTT.

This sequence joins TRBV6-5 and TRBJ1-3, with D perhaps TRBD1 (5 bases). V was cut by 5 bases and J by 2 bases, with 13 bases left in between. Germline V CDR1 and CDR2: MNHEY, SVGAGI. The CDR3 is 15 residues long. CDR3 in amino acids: CASSRRGGTGNTIYF. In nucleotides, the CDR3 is TGTGCCAGCAGTCGGCGGGGGGGGACTGGAAACACCATATATTTT.

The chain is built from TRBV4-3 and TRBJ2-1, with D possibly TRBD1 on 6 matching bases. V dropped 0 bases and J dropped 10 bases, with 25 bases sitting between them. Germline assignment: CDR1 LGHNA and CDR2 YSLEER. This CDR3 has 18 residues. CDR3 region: CASSQDLPGAVIAMEQFF. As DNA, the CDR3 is TGCGCCAGCAGCCAAGATCTCCCAGGGGCAGTGATAGCTATGGAGCAGTTCTTC.

The CDR3 loop reads CASSQPGLGDEQFF. The CDR3 nucleotides read TGTGCCAGCAGTCAACCGGGACTCGGAGATGAGCAGTTCTTC. The J gene is TRBJ2-1, the V gene TRBV27; D may be TRBD2 (6 bases). CDR1 is MNHEY and CDR2 is SMNVEV in the germline V gene (reference sequence). The ends were cut back, 5 bases at V and 8 bases at J, with 16 bases in the middle. The CDR3 is made up of 14 amino acids.

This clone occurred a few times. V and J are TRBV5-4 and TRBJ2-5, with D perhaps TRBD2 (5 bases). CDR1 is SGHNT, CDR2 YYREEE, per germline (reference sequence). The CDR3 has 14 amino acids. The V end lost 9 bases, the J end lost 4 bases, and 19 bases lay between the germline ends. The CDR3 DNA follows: TGTGCCACCACAACTAGGACGCGCTCAGAGACCCAGTACTTC. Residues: CATTTRTRSETQYF.

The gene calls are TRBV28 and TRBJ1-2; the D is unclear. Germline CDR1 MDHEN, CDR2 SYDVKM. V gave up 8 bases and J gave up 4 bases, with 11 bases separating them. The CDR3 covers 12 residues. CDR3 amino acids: CASGRGSYGYTF. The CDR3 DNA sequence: TGTGCCAGCGGACGGGGAAGCTATGGCTACACCTTC.

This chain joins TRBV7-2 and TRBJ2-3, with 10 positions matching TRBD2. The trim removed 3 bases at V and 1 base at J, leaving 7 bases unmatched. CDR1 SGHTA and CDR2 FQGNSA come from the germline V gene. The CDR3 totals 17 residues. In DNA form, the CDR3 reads TGTGCCAGCAGCTTGGTCTCTGGGACTAGCGGCACAGATACGCAGTATTTT. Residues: CASSLVSGTSGTDTQYF.

The CDR3 here is CASSPAGYNEQFF. For the CDR3, the DNA is TGTGCCAGCAGTCCCGCGGGCTACAATGAGCAGTTCTTC. The chain is built from TRBV12-3 or TRBV12-4 and TRBJ2-1; perhaps TRBD2 as D (5 bases). V was cut by 5 bases and J by 3 bases, with 8 bases left in between. This CDR3 is 13 amino acids long.

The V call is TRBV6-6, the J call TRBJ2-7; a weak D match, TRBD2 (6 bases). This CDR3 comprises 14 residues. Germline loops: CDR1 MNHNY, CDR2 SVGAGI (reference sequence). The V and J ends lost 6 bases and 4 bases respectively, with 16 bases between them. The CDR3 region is CASSPSGRRYEQYF. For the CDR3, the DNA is TGTGCCAGCAGCCCTTCGGGGAGGAGATACGAGCAGTACTTC.

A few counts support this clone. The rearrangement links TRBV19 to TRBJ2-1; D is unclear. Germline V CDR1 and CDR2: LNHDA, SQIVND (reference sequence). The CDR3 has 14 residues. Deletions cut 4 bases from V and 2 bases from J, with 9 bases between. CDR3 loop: CASSTGFTYNEQFF. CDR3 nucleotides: TGTGCCAGTAGTACCGGGTTTACCTACAATGAGCAGTTCTTC. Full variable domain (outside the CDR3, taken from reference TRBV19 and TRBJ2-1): DGGITQSPKYLFRKEGQNVTLSCEQNLNHDAMYWYRQDPGQGLRLIYYSQIVNDFQKGDIAEGYSVSREKKESFPLTVTSAQKNPTAFYLCASSTGFTYNEQFFGPGTRLTVL.

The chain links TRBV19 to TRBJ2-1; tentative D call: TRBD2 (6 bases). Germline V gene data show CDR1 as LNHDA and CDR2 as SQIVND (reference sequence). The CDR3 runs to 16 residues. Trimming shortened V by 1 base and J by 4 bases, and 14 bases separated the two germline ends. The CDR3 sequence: CASSIAAGLRYNEQFF. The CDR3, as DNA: TGTGCCAGTAGTATAGCCGCGGGACTCCGATACAATGAGCAGTTCTTC.

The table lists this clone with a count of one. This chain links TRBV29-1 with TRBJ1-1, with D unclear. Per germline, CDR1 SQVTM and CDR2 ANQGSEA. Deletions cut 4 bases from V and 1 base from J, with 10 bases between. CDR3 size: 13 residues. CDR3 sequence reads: CSVGRSPNTEAFF. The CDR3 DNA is TGCAGCGTTGGGAGAAGTCCGAACACTGAAGCTTTCTTT.

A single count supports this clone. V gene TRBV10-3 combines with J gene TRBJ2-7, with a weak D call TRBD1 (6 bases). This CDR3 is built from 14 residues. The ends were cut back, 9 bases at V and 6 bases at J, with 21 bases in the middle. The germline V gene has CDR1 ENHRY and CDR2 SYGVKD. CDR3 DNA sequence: TGTGCCATAGGACGAGAGGGGGTAAAGGGCGAGCAGTACTTC. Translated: CAIGREGVKGEQYF.

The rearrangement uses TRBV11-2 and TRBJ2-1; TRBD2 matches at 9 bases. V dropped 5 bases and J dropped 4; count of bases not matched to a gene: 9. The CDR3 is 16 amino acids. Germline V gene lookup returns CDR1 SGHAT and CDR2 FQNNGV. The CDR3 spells CASSRRGREPYNEQFF. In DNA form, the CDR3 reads TGTGCCAGCAGCCGCCGCGGGAGGGAGCCTTACAATGAGCAGTTCTTC. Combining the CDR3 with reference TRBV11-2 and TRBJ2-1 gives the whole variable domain EAGVAQSPRYKIIEKRQSVAFWCNPISGHATLYWYQQILGQGPKLLIQFQNNGVVDDSQLPKDRFSAERLKGVDSTLKIQPAKLEDSAVYLCASSRRGREPYNEQFFGPGTRLTVL.

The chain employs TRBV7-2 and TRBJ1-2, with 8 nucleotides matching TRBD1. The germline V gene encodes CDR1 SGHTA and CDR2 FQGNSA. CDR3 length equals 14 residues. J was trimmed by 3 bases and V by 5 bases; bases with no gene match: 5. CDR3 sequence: CASSPGTGDYGYTF. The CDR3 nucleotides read TGTGCCAGCAGCCCCGGGACAGGCGACTATGGCTACACCTTC.

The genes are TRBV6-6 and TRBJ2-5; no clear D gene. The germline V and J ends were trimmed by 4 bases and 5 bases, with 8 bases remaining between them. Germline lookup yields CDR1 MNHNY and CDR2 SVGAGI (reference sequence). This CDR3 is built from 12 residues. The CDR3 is CASSSLRETQYF. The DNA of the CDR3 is TGTGCCAGCAGTTCCCTCCGGGAGACCCAGTACTTC.